This TCR beta chain originates from a study of blood T cell repertoires in COVID-19. CDR3 length: 15 amino acids. Germline V gene data show CDR1 as MDHEN and CDR2 as SYDVKM. The J segment lost 3 bases and the V segment lost 3 bases, leaving 5 bases of the junction unmatched. TCRdb keeps only in-frame clones here, not all; method: immunoSEQ multiplex PCR. The sample carries 270,000 or so clones, roughly four fifths recorded once. Input material: peripheral blood. The receptor was isolated from a woman aged 45-65 years who had recovered from COVID-19. The V and J genes are TRBV28 and TRBJ1-2; TRBD1 aligns across 9 bases. CDR3 sequence reads: CASSFLGQGDYGYTF. In DNA, the CDR3 is TGTGCCAGCAGTTTCCTGGGACAGGGCGACTATGGCTACACCTTC.